This T cell receptor (beta chain) is from a study of shared T cell receptors in the human thymus. Worth noting for this clone: One end of the junction varies from germline; a read error may be responsible.

The germline gives CDR1 DFQATT, CDR2 SNEGSKA (reference sequence). The CDR3 runs to 10 residues. TCRdb keeps only in-frame clones here, not all; method: immunoSEQ multiplex PCR. This table has roughly 660,000 clones, around 89% appearing once. Separately, the same data were catalogued under a study of human thymus T cells. That source reports: Thymic samples were excised during corrective heart operations.

The TCR was taken from a boy younger than two with a congenital heart defect. Source material: thymocytes. This chain joins TRBV20-1 and TRBJ2-7; the D is unclear. DNA for the CDR3: TGCAGTGCTCGAGACAACGAGCAGTACTTC. Amino acid sequence: CSARDNEQYF.